Presented here are 2 T cell receptor beta chains from one specimen sequenced in a study of regulatory T cells in long-lasting Graves disease. The time point was: persistent/refractory GD, antithyroid drugs over 5 years with positive TRAb. Generation of the TCR library employed RNA extracted from PBMCs. Building the TCR beta libraries relied on iRepertoire HTBI primers, and CDR3 regions underwent Arm-PCR. MiXCR, run by TCRdb on the multiplex PCR reads, gives a single entry per CDR3 protein. This sample has 300,000 to 500,000 distinct CDR3 sequences, with more than 20% found just once. The sequencing here drew on peripheral blood mononuclear cells (PBMCs), taken when the disease was refractory, from a patient treated with antithyroid drugs. These TCRs come from a female donor with Graves disease.

This clonotype was found many times. One junction end disagrees with the germline gene, perhaps due to a read error. This chain uses TRBV12-3 or TRBV12-4 with TRBJ2-5; D gene ambiguous. The CDR3 contains 12 residues. As DNA, the CDR3 is TGCGCCAGCAGTAGGCGTGGAGAGACCCAGTACTTC. It specifies CASSRRGETQYF.

This clonotype was observed a few times. The genes are TRBV12-3 or TRBV12-4 and TRBJ1-5; no reliable D call. The length of the CDR3 is 16 residues. With 3 bases removed from V and 3 bases from J, the gap between germline ends came to 15 bases. The CDR3 DNA follows: TGTGCCAGCAGTTTCGATCTGGGCAGCTCCAATCAGCCCCAGCATTTT. Amino acids: CASSFDLGSSNQPQHF.